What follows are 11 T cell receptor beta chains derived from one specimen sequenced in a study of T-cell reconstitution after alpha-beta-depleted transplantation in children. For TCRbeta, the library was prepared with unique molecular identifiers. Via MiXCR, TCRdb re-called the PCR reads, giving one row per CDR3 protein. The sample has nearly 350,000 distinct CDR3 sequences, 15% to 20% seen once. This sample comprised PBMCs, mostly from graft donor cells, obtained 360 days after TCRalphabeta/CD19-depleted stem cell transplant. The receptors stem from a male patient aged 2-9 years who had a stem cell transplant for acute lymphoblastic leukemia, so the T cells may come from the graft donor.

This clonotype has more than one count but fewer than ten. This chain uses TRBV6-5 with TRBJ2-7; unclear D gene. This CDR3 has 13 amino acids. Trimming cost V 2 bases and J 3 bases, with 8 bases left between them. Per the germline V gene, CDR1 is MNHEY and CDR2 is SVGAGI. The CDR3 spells CASSYALGYEQYF. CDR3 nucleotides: TGTGCCAGCAGTTACGCCCTAGGCTACGAGCAGTACTTC.

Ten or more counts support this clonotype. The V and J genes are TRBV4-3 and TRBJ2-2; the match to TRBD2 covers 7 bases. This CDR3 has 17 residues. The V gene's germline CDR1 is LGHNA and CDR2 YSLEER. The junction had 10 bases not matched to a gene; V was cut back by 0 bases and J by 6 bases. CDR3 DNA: TGCGCCAGCAGCCAAGAAGTCGGGAGGCGCTCGTCCGGGGAGCTGTTTTTT. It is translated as CASSQEVGRRSSGELFF.

CDR3: CASSLGTSGSEAISYEQYF. CDR3 DNA sequence: TGCGCCAGCAGCCTTGGGACTAGCGGGAGCGAGGCTATCTCCTACGAGCAGTACTTC. This sequence joins TRBV4-3 and TRBJ2-7; 14 nucleotides agree with TRBD2. With 4 bases clipped from V and 0 bases from J, the junction kept 11 bases outside the gene matches. This CDR3 is built from 19 residues. Germline V gives CDR1 LGHNA, CDR2 YSLEER.

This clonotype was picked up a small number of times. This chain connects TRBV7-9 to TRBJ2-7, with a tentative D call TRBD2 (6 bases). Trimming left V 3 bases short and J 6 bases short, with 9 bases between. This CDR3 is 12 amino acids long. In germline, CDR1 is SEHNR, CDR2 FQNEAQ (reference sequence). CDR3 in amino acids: CASSFVGGEQYF. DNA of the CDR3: TGTGCCAGCAGCTTTGTGGGAGGCGAGCAGTACTTC.

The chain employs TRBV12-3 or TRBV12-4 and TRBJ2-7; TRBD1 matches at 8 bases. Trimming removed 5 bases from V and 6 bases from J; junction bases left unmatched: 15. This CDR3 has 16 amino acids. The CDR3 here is CASSEPGTGNSGEQYF. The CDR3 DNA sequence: TGTGCCAGCAGTGAACCAGGGACAGGCAATAGCGGCGAGCAGTACTTC.

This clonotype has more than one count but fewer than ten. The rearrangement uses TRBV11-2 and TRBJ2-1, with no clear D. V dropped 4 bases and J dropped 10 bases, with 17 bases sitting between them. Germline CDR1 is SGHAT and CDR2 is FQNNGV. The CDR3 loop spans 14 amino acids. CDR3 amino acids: CASSSVQYIREQFF. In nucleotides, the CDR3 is TGTGCCAGCAGCTCCGTACAGTACATAAGGGAGCAGTTCTTC.

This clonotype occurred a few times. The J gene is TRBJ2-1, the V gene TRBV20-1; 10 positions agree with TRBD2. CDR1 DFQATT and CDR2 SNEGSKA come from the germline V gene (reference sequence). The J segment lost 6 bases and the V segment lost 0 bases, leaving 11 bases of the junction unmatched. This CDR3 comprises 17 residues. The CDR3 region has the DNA TGCAGTGCTAGAGATGTAGCGGGAGGACACACAATCAATGAGCAGTTCTTC. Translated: CSARDVAGGHTINEQFF.

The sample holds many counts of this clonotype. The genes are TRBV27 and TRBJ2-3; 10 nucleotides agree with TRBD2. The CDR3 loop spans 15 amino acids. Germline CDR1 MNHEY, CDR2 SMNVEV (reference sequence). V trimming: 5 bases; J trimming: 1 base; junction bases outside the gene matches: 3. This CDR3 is CASSPGTSGTDTQYF. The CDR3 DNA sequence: TGTGCCAGCAGTCCCGGGACTAGCGGCACAGATACGCAGTATTTT.

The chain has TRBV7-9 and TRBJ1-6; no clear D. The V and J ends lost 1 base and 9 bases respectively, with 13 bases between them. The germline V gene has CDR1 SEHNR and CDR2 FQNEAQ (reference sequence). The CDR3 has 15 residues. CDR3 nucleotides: TGTGCCAGCAGCTTAGGGGTACGGCCGCCTTCACCCCTCCACTTT. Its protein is CASSLGVRPPSPLHF.

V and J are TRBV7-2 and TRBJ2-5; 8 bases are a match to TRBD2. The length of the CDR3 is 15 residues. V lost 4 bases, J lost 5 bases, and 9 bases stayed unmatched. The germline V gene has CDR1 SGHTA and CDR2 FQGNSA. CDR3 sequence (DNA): TGTGCCAGCAGCTCCTCCGGGACTAGAGCGGAGACCCAGTACTTC. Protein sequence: CASSSSGTRAETQYF.

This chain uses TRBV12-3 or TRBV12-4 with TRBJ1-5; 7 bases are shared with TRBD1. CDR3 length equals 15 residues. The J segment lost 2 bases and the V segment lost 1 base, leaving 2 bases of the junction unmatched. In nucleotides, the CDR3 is TGTGCCAGCAGTTTAGGAGGGGGCGGCAATCAGCCCCAGCATTTT. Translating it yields CASSLGGGGNQPQHF.